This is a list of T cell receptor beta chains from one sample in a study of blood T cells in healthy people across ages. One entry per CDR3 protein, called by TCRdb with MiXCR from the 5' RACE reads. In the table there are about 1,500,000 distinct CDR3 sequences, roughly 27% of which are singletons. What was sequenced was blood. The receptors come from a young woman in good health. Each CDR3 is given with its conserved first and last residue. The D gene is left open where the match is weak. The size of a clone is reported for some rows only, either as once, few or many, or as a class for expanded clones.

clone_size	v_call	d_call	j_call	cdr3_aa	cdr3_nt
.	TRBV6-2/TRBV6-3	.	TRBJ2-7	CASSGPVAGYEQYF	TGTGCCAGCAGCGGACCCGTCGCGGGCTACGAGCAGTACTTC
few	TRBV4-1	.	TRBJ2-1	CASSQGQSDNEQFF	TGCGCCAGCAGCCAAGGCCAAAGCGATAATGAGCAGTTCTTC
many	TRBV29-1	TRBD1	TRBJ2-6	CSVRGTGIDVANVLTF	TGCAGCGTCCGAGGGACAGGAATAGATGTGGCCAACGTCCTGACTTTC
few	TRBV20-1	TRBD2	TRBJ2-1	CSAQRDGGNEQFF	TGCAGTGCCCAGCGGGACGGGGGCAATGAGCAGTTCTTC
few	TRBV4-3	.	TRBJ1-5	CASSQDARSNQPQHF	TGCGCCAGCAGCCAAGACGCGCGGAGCAATCAGCCCCAGCATTTT
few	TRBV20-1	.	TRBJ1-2	CSASDYGYTF	TGCAGTGCTAGTGACTATGGCTACACCTTC
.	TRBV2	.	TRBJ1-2	CASRGGQSPNYGYTF	TGTGCCAGCAGGGGCGGACAGTCCCCTAACTATGGCTACACCTTC
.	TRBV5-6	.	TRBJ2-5	CASSLALTSETQYF	TGTGCCAGCAGCTTGGCTCTAACCAGCGAGACCCAGTACTTC
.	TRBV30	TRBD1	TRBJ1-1	CAWQAGTGGIEAFF	TGTGCCTGGCAGGCCGGGACAGGGGGCATTGAAGCTTTCTTT
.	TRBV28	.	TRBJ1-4	CASRSSGWREKLFF	TGTGCCAGCAGGTCTTCAGGGTGGCGTGAAAAACTGTTTTTT
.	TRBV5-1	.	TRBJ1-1	CASSSTRGGNTEAFF	TGCGCCAGCAGCTCAACACGAGGAGGGAACACTGAAGCTTTCTTT
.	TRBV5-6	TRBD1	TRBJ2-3	CASSKTGATDTQYF	TGTGCCAGCAGTAAAACAGGGGCGACAGATACGCAGTATTTT
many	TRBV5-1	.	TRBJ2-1	CASSLVLDEQFF	TGCGCCAGCAGCTTGGTTTTAGATGAGCAGTTCTTC
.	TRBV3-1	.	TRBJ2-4	CASSQGEDQYF	TGTGCCAGCAGCCAAGGCGAGGACCAGTACTTC
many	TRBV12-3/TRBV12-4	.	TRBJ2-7	CASSLELPLMLYEQYF	TGTGCCAGCAGTTTAGAACTCCCCTTGATGCTCTACGAGCAGTACTTC
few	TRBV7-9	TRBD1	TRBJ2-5	CASSLVGTDYPETQYF	TGTGCCAGCAGCTTAGTCGGGACAGATTATCCAGAGACCCAGTACTTC
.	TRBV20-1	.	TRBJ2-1	CSARAASGGGEQFF	TGCAGTGCTAGAGCGGCTAGCGGAGGGGGGGAGCAGTTCTTC
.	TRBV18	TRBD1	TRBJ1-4	CASSPSTGTDEKLFF	TGTGCCAGCTCACCGTCGACAGGGACCGATGAAAAACTGTTTTTT
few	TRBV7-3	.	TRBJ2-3	CASSLLPGGSTDTQYF	TGTGCCAGCAGCTTATTACCCGGCGGGAGCACAGATACGCAGTATTTT
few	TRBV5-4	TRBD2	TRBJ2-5	CASSFGEGTQYF	TGTGCCAGCAGCTTTGGGGAGGGGACCCAGTACTTC
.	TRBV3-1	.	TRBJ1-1	CASSQEDTGSQAFF	TGTGCCAGCAGCCAAGAAGACACGGGTAGTCAAGCTTTCTTT
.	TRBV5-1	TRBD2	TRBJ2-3	CASSQTSGGASTQYF	TGCGCCAGCAGCCAAACTAGCGGGGGGGCGAGTACGCAGTATTTT